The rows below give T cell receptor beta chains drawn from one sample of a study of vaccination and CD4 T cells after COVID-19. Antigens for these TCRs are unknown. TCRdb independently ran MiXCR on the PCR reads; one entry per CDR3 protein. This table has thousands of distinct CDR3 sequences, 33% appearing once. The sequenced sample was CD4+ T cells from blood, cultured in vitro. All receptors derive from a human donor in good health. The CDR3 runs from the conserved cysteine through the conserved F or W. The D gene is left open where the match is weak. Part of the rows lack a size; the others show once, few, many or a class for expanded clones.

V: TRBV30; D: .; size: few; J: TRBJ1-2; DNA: TGTGCCTGGAGTTTGATACAGGGAGGAGGTGGCTACACCTTC; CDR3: CAWSLIQGGGGYTF
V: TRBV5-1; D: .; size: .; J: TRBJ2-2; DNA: TGCGCCAGCAGCTTGGGGAACACCGGGGAGCTGTTTTTT; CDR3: CASSLGNTGELFF
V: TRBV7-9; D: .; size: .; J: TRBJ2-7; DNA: TGTGCCAGCACCCATCCAGGGGTCTCCTACGAGCAGTACTTC; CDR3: CASTHPGVSYEQYF
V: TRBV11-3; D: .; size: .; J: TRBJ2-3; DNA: TGTGCCAGCAGCTTAGGGCAGGGACATTATACGCAGTATTTT; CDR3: CASSLGQGHYTQYF
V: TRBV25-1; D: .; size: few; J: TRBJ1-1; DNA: TGTGCCAGCAGTGCCGACCACACTGGGGCTTTCTTT; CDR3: CASSADHTGAFF
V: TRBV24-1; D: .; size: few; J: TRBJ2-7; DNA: TGTGCCACCAGTGACCGGACAGTGACATACGAGCAGTACTTC; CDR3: CATSDRTVTYEQYF
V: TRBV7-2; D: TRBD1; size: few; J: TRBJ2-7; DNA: TGTGCCAGCAGCATCTCGACAGGGAGCTCCTACGAGCAGTACTTC; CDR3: CASSISTGSSYEQYF
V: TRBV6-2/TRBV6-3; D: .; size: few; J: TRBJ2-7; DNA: TGTGCCAGCAGTTACGTTGGCAGGGTGTCCTACGAGCAGTACTTC; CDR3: CASSYVGRVSYEQYF
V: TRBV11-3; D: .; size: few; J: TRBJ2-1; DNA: TGTGCCAGCAGCCGCGACCTAGCCTACTACAATGAGCAGTTCTTC; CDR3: CASSRDLAYYNEQFF
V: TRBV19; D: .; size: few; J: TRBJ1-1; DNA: TGTGCCAGTAGTACCCTCCTAGGGCAGGGGTACCCTGAAGCTTTCTTT; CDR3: CASSTLLGQGYPEAFF
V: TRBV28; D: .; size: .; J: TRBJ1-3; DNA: TGTGCCACTCAGGTCCTCTCTGGAAACACCATATATTTT; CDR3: CATQVLSGNTIYF
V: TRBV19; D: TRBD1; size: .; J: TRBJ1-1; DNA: TGTGCCAGTAGTATGCTCGGACAGGTTAAGAACACTGAAGCTTTCTTT; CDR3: CASSMLGQVKNTEAFF
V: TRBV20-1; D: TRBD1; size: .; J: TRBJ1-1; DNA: TGCAATGGCCGGGACAGGGGGCGCGGATTAATTATCACTGAAGCTTTCTTT; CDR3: CNGRDRGRGLIITEAFF
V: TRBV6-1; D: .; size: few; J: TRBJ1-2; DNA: TGTGCCAGCAGTGAAGGACAGGCCGCGGGGGGCTACACCTTC; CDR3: CASSEGQAAGGYTF
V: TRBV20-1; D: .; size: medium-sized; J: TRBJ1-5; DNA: TGCAGTGTTCAGGGGCTCTCTTATAGCAATCAGCCCCAGCATTTT; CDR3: CSVQGLSYSNQPQHF
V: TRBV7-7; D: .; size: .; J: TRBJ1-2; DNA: TGTGCTAGCAGCGATCGAAACGACGTCAACTATGGCTACACCTTC; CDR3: CASSDRNDVNYGYTF
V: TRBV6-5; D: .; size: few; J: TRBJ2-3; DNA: TGTGCCAGCAGTTACTACGCAGGAGATACGCAGTATTTT; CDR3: CASSYYAGDTQYF